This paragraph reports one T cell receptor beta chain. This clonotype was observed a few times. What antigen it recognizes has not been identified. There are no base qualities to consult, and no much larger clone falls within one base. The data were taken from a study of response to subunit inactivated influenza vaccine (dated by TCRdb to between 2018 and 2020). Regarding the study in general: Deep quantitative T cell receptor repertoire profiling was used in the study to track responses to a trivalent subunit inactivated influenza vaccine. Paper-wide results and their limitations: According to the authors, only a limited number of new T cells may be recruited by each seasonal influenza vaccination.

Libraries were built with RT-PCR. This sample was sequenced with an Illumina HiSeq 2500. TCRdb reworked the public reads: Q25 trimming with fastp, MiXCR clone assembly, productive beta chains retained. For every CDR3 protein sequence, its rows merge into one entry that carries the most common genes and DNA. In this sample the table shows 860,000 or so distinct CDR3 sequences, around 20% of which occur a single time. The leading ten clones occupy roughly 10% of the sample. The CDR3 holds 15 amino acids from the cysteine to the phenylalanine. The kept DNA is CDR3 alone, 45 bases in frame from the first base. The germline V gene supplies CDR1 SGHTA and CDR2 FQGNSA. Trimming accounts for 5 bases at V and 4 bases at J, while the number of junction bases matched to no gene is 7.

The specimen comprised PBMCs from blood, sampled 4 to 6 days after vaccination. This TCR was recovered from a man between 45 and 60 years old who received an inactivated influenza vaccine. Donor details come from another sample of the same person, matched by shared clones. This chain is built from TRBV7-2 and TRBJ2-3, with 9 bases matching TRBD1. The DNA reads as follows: TGTGCCAGCAGCGGCCGGGACAGGGTACCAGATACGCAGTATTTT. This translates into CASSGRDRVPDTQYF.